This entry lists 29 T cell receptor beta chains sequenced from one sample in a study of T cells in localized non-small cell lung cancer. Assay: immunoSEQ multiplex PCR; the TCRdb copy retains only in-frame clones and omits some. The sample shows some 37,000 clones, around 87% of them seen only once. The material sequenced was peripheral blood, taken before any cancer treatment. These receptors all stem from a man between 18 and 50 years old with stage I lung adenocarcinoma.

The chain recombines TRBV7-9 with TRBJ1-1; possibly TRBD1 for D (6 bases). Trimming left V 10 bases short and J 1 base short, with 16 bases between. This CDR3 has 14 amino acids. Germline V gene data show CDR1 as SEHNR and CDR2 as FQNEAQ (reference sequence). CDR3 coding DNA: TGTGCCACTCAGGGGAATGGCGGGAACACTGAAGCTTTCTTT. This encodes CATQGNGGNTEAFF.

The chain has TRBV18 and TRBJ2-7; D might be TRBD2 (5 bases). The germline V and J ends were trimmed by 1 base and 2 bases, with 15 bases remaining between them. This CDR3 is built from 16 residues. Germline V gene sequence: CDR1 KGHSH, CDR2 LQKENI. CDR3 in amino acids: CASSPLGVTLPYEQYF. The CDR3 DNA follows: TGTGCCAGCTCACCACTCGGGGTAACGTTACCCTACGAGCAGTACTTC.

J is TRBJ2-2 and V is TRBV2; D ambiguous. CDR1 is SNHLY and CDR2 is FYNNEI in the germline V gene. Trimming took off 1 base at V and 6 bases at J, with 9 bases between the two ends. This CDR3 contains 14 residues. The DNA for the CDR3 is TGTGCCAGCAGTGAAGAGGTGGTTCCCGGGGAGCTGTTTTTT. This encodes CASSEEVVPGELFF.

The chain employs TRBV4-2 and TRBJ2-1; D might be TRBD1 or TRBD2, each matching 6 bases. In germline, CDR1 is LGHNA, CDR2 YNFKEQ. Trimming left V 3 bases short and J 0 bases short, with 9 bases between. The CDR3 loop spans 15 amino acids. In DNA, the CDR3 is TGTGCCAGCAGCCACGAGGGGGGCTCCTACAATGAGCAGTTCTTC. Encoded protein: CASSHEGGSYNEQFF.

This clone turned up a few times. This chain connects TRBV7-2 to TRBJ1-2; D not resolved. Trimming cost V 3 bases and J 4 bases, with 12 bases left between them. Germline CDR1 reads SGHTA; CDR2 reads FQGNSA. The CDR3 spans 14 residues. The CDR3 loop is CASSFDGRPYGYTF. DNA of the CDR3: TGTGCCAGCAGCTTCGATGGACGGCCCTATGGCTACACCTTC.

This clone showed up just a few times. V is TRBV7-3 and J is TRBJ1-2; D is possibly TRBD1 (6 bases). Trimming took 5 bases from V and 7 from J, leaving 17 bases between them. CDR1 and CDR2 (germline): SGHTA, FQGTGA. The length of the CDR3 is 14 residues. The CDR3: CASSPTSGHLGYTF. DNA for the CDR3: TGTGCCAGCAGCCCCACCTCGGGACATCTTGGCTACACCTTC. The full variable domain, completed using reference TRBV7-3 and TRBJ1-2, is GAGVSQTPSNKVTEKGKYVELRCDPISGHTALYWYRQSLGQGPEFLIYFQGTGAADDSGLPNDRFFAVRPEGSVSTLKIQRTERGDSAVYLCASSPTSGHLGYTFGSGTRLTVV.

The rearrangement links TRBV21-1 to TRBJ2-1; TRBD2, the table's D call, lacks a check against the DNA. TRBV21-1 is a documented pseudogene. CDR3 length: 15 amino acids. The CDR3 loop reads CASSNGGGDAYEQFF. DNA of the CDR3: TGTGCCAGCAGCAATGGTGGGGGGGACGCGTATGAGCAGTTCTTC.

As to this clone: This same CDR3 is encoded by further DNA sequences in the sample. The chain carries TRBV7-9 and TRBJ1-1; D possibly corresponds to TRBD1 (6 bases). Germline-derived CDR1 and CDR2 are SEHNR and FQNEAQ (reference sequence). The CDR3 covers 13 residues. Trimming took off 5 bases at V and 3 bases at J, with 10 bases between the two ends. CDR3 sequence reads: CASSPYRDTEAFF. For the CDR3, the DNA is TGTGCCAGCAGCCCTTACAGGGACACTGAAGCTTTCTTT.

The chain joins TRBV11-3 to TRBJ2-3, with 9 bases that match TRBD2. This CDR3 contains 13 residues. The ends lost 3 bases at V and 12 bases at J; junction bases unmatched: 7. Per germline, CDR1 SGHNT and CDR2 YENEEA. The CDR3 DNA reads as TGTGCCAGCAGCTTGTGGCGCGGGGGGGAACAGTATTTT. It codes for CASSLWRGGEQYF. The whole variable domain, filled in from reference TRBV11-3 and TRBJ2-3, reads EAGVVQSPRYKIIEKKQPVAFWCNPISGHNTLYWYLQNLGQGPELLIRYENEEAVDDSQLPKDRFSAERLKGVDSTLKIQPAELGDSAVYLCASSLWRGGEQYFGPGTRLTVL.

The rearrangement uses TRBV15 and TRBJ2-7; perhaps TRBD1 as D (6 bases). This CDR3 spans 15 amino acids. V lost 0 bases to trimming and J lost 5 bases, with 14 bases between them. Germline assignment: CDR1 LNHNV and CDR2 YYDKDF (reference sequence). CDR3 coding DNA: TGTGCCACCAGCAGAGACCGTAAGACAGGCCACGAGCAGTACTTC. Amino acids: CATSRDRKTGHEQYF.

This sequence joins TRBV10-3 and TRBJ2-5, with 7 bases fitting TRBD2. Germline V gives CDR1 ENHRY, CDR2 SYGVKD. CDR3 size: 15 residues. The trim removed 2 bases at V and 5 bases at J, leaving 8 bases unmatched. The CDR3 DNA reads as TGTGCCATCAGTGAGGCTGGGGTTAGCGGGGAGACCCAGTACTTC. This codes for CAISEAGVSGETQYF.

This chain uses TRBV30 with TRBJ1-4; D call uncertain. The CDR3 is made up of 14 amino acids. Germline CDR1 and CDR2: GTSNPN and SVGIG (reference sequence). V lost 5 bases and J lost 3, with 13 bases in between. DNA for the CDR3: TGTGCCTGGCGCCCCAAGGGATCTAATGAAAAACTGTTTTTT. This translates into CAWRPKGSNEKLFF.

The rearrangement uses TRBV6-5 and TRBJ1-3, with D tentatively TRBD1 (5 bases). Per the germline V gene, CDR1 is MNHEY and CDR2 is SVGAGI. Trimming shortened V by 8 bases and J by 1 base, and 9 bases separated the two germline ends. The length of the CDR3 is 13 residues. In DNA, the CDR3 is TGTGCCAGCGGGACGGGTTCTGGAAACACCATATATTTT. Translation gives CASGTGSGNTIYF.

This chain joins TRBV6-1 and TRBJ1-5; D ambiguous. Germline V lookup: CDR1 MNHNS, CDR2 SASEGT. Deletions cut 4 bases from V and 0 bases from J, with 10 bases between. The CDR3 runs to 15 residues. For the CDR3, the DNA is TGTGCCAGCAGTGGCAAGGGCAATAGCAATCAGCCCCAGCATTTT. Protein product: CASSGKGNSNQPQHF.

The V call is TRBV6-6, the J call TRBJ2-2, with 7 bases lining up with TRBD1. Germline V gene data show CDR1 as MNHNY and CDR2 as SVGAGI (reference sequence). The CDR3 is 13 amino acids. With 7 bases clipped from V and 7 bases from J, the junction kept 6 bases outside the gene matches. The CDR3: CASTRDRVGELFF. CDR3 nucleotide sequence: TGTGCCAGCACCAGGGACAGAGTCGGGGAGCTGTTTTTT.

Comment on this clone: The same CDR3 arises from other DNA sequences in this sample as well. The chain is built from TRBV5-4 and TRBJ2-1; no firm D call. The CDR3 length is 12 residues. V dropped 2 bases and J dropped 5 bases, with 5 bases sitting between them. Germline lookup yields CDR1 SGHNT and CDR2 YYREEE (reference sequence). The CDR3 is CASSLQNNEQFF. The CDR3 nucleotides are TGTGCCAGCAGCTTACAGAACAATGAGCAGTTCTTC.

There are a few counts of this clone. The chain is built from TRBV5-1 and TRBJ2-3; 10 bases align to TRBD2. This CDR3 contains 16 residues. Trimming took 4 bases from V and 7 from J; bases not matched to a gene: 12. Germline CDR1 is SGHRS and CDR2 is YFSETQ. This CDR3 reads CASSPDKSGGANTQYF. For the CDR3, the DNA is TGCGCCAGCAGCCCGGATAAGAGCGGGGGGGCTAATACGCAGTATTTT.

The CDR3 nucleotides read TGCAGCGTTGACAGGGGGGGGAGAGGGACCCCTTCAAAACACAATGAGCAGTTCTTC. Translating it yields CSVDRGGRGTPSKHNEQFF. This chain joins TRBV29-1 and TRBJ2-1; D is perhaps TRBD1 or TRBD2 (7 bases each). V was cut by 3 bases and J by 5 bases, with 29 bases left in between. This CDR3 has 19 amino acids. The germline V gene encodes CDR1 SQVTM and CDR2 ANQGSEA.

J is TRBJ1-1 and V is TRBV7-8; the D gene is possibly TRBD1 (6 bases). The CDR3 sequence is 16 residues long. Looked up from germline, CDR1 is SGHVS and CDR2 is FQNEAQ. Trimming took 1 base from V and 3 from J, leaving 15 bases between them. The CDR3 is CASSLDLQGTHTEAFF. The CDR3 DNA is TGTGCCAGCAGCTTAGACCTACAGGGCACTCACACTGAAGCTTTCTTT.

The chain has TRBV9 and TRBJ1-6; D not certain. The germline V gene encodes CDR1 SGDLS and CDR2 YYNGEE. The ends were cut back, 2 bases at V and 7 bases at J, with 10 bases in the middle. This CDR3 region has 14 residues. DNA for the CDR3: TGTGCCAGCAGCGTCGGAGGGTCGAATTCACCCCTCCACTTT. Translating it yields CASSVGGSNSPLHF.

V usage is TRBV9 and J usage is TRBJ1-4; 9 bases fit TRBD1. The CDR3 spans 17 residues. V lost 3 bases to trimming and J lost 8 bases; unmatched junction nucleotides: 14. CDR1 is SGDLS, CDR2 YYNGEE, per germline. This CDR3 reads CASSAGVTGTGNEKLFF. In DNA form, the CDR3 reads TGTGCCAGCAGCGCAGGGGTAACCGGGACAGGGAACGAAAAACTGTTTTTT. The entire variable domain, with the rest obtained from reference TRBV9 and TRBJ1-4, is as follows: DSGVTQTPKHLITATGQRVTLRCSPRSGDLSVYWYQQSLDQGLQFLIQYYNGEERAKGNILERFSAQQFPDLHSELNLSSLELGDSALYFCASSAGVTGTGNEKLFFGSGTQLSVL.

J is TRBJ1-1 and V is TRBV5-8; a possible D gene is TRBD1 (5 bases). The CDR3 runs 16 residues. Germline V gene data show CDR1 as SGHTS and CDR2 as YDEGEE. V was pared by 6 bases and J by 0 bases, with 18 bases between. The CDR3 spells CASTKVIQALNTEAFF. In nucleotides, the CDR3 is TGTGCCAGCACCAAAGTGATACAGGCGTTGAACACTGAAGCTTTCTTT.

This clone was seen a single time. The rearrangement links TRBV7-8 to TRBJ2-7; TRBD2 agrees at 7 bases. V lost 5 bases and J lost 1; bases outside the gene matches: 11. The length of the CDR3 is 16 residues. Germline CDR1 and CDR2: SGHVS and FQNEAQ. CDR3 in amino acids: CASSPVLGGVSYEQYF. The CDR3 nucleotides are TGTGCCAGCAGCCCCGTTTTGGGGGGGGTGTCCTACGAGCAGTACTTC. Drawing the rest from reference TRBV7-8 and TRBJ2-7, the complete variable domain is GAGVSQSPRYKVAKRGQDVALRCDPISGHVSLFWYQQALGQGPEFLTYFQNEAQLDKSGLPSDRFFAERPEGSVSTLKIQRTQQEDSAVYLCASSPVLGGVSYEQYFGPGTRLTVT.

The V and J genes are TRBV6-5 and TRBJ1-5, with D tentatively TRBD1 (5 bases). In germline, CDR1 is MNHEY, CDR2 SVGAGI. Trimming stripped 6 bases from V and 7 bases from J, with 16 bases between. The CDR3 has 14 amino acids. The CDR3 here is CASSLGVSRQPQHF. The CDR3 bases are TGTGCCAGCAGCCTAGGGGTAAGTCGGCAGCCCCAGCATTTT.

The CDR3 sequence: CAWSGGPVSLHF. Written as DNA, the CDR3 is TGTGCCTGGAGCGGAGGTCCGGTATCCCTCCACTTT. The V gene is TRBV30, the J gene TRBJ1-6; no reliable D call. Germline V gene sequence: CDR1 GTSNPN, CDR2 SVGIG (reference sequence). The CDR3 has 12 amino acids. The V end lost 3 bases, the J end lost 14 bases, and 14 bases lay between the germline ends.

The V and J genes are TRBV5-4 and TRBJ1-1, with no clear D. Germline CDR1 is SGHNT and CDR2 is YYREEE (reference sequence). The germline V and J ends were trimmed by 6 bases and 6 bases, with 9 bases remaining between them. The CDR3 sequence is 11 residues long. The CDR3 region is CASTTGAEAFF. DNA for the CDR3: TGTGCCAGCACCACCGGGGCTGAAGCTTTCTTT.

The V and J genes are TRBV28 and TRBJ2-4; 9 bases are a match to TRBD1. The V gene end was trimmed by 5 bases and the J gene end by 5 bases; junction bases not matched to a gene: 10. The CDR3 consists of 16 residues. Germline CDR1 is MDHEN and CDR2 is SYDVKM. The CDR3 sequence: CASSRGDRVIENIQYF. Written as DNA, the CDR3 is TGTGCCAGCAGTAGGGGGGACAGGGTGATCGAAAACATTCAGTACTTC.

This rearrangement joins TRBV19 to TRBJ1-5; weak D call: TRBD1 (5 bases). V was pared by 2 bases and J by 0 bases, with 14 bases between. From germline, CDR1 is LNHDA and CDR2 SQIVND (reference sequence). CDR3 length: 17 amino acids. DNA for the CDR3: TGTGCCAGTAGTATAAGGGCAGGGCCTTATAGCAATCAGCCCCAGCATTTT. This sequence encodes CASSIRAGPYSNQPQHF.

The chain couples TRBV7-9 to TRBJ1-2; 7 bases line up with TRBD1. The length of the CDR3 is 13 residues. In germline, CDR1 is SEHNR, CDR2 FQNEAQ (reference sequence). V lost 1 base, J lost 8 bases, and 4 bases stayed unmatched. CDR3 DNA: TGTGCCAGCAGCTTAGTACAGGGGACCGGCTACACCTTC. Protein: CASSLVQGTGYTF. The full variable domain, completed using reference TRBV7-9 and TRBJ1-2, is DTGVSQNPRHKITKRGQNVTFRCDPISEHNRLYWYRQTLGQGPEFLTYFQNEAQLEKSRLLSDRFSAERPKGSFSTLEIQRTEQGDSAMYLCASSLVQGTGYTFGSGTRLTVV.